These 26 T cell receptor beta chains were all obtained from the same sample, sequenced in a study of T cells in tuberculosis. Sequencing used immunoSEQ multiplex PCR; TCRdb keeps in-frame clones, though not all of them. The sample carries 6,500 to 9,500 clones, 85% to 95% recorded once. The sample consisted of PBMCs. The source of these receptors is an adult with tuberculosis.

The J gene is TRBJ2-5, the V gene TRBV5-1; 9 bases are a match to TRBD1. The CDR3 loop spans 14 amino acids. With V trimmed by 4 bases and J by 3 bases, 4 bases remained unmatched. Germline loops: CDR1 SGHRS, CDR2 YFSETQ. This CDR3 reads CASSQTGGKETQYF. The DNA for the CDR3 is TGCGCCAGCAGCCAGACAGGGGGTAAAGAGACCCAGTACTTC. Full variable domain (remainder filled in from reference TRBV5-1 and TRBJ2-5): KAGVTQTPRYLIKTRGQQVTLSCSPISGHRSVSWYQQTPGQGLQFLFEYFSETQRNKGNFPGRFSGRQFSNSRSEMNVSTLELGDSALYLCASSQTGGKETQYFGPGTRLLVL.

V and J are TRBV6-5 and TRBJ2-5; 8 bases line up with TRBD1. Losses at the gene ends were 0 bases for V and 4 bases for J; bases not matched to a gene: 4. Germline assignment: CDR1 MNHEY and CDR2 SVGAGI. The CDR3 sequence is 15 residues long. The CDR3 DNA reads TGTGCCAGCAGTTACTCATGGGGGACAGGAGAGACCCAGTACTTC. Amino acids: CASSYSWGTGETQYF.

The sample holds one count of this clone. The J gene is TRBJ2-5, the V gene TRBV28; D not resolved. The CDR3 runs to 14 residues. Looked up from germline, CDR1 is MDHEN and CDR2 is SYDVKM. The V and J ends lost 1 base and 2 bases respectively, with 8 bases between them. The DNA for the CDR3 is TGTGCCAGCAGTTTATCTCTACCACAAGAGACCCAGTACTTC. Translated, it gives CASSLSLPQETQYF.

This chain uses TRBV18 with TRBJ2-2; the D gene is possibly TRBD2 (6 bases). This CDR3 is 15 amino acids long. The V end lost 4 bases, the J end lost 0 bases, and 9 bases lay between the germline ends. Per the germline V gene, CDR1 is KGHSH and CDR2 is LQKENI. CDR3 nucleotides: TGTGCCAGCTCACAGGGAGGAGCGAACACCGGGGAGCTGTTTTTT. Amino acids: CASSQGGANTGELFF.

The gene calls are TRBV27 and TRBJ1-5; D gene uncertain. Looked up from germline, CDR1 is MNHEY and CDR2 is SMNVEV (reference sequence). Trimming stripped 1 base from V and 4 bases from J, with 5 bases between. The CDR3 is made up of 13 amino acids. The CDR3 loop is CASSLYRNQPQHF. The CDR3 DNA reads TGTGCCAGCAGTTTATACAGAAATCAGCCCCAGCATTTT.

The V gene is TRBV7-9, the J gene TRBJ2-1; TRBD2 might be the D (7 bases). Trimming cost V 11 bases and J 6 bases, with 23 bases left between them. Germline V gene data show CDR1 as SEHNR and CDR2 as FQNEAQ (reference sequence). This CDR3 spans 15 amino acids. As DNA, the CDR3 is TGTGCCTCGATAGAGGGGGGAGGGCCGTTCAATGAGCAGTTCTTC. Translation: CASIEGGGPFNEQFF. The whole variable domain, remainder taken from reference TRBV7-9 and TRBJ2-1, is DTGVSQNPRHKITKRGQNVTFRCDPISEHNRLYWYRQTLGQGPEFLTYFQNEAQLEKSRLLSDRFSAERPKGSFSTLEIQRTEQGDSAMYLCASIEGGGPFNEQFFGPGTRLTVL.

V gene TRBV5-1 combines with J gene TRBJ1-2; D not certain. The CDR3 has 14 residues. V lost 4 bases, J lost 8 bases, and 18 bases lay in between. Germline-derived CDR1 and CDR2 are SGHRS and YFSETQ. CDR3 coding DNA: TGCGCCAGCAGCACCCACGGGGAAATTGAGGGCTACACCTTC. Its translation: CASSTHGEIEGYTF.

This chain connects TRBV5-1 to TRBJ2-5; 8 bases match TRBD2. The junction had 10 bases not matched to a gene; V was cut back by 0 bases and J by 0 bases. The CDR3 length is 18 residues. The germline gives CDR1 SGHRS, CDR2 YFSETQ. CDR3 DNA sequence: TGCGCCAGCAGCTTGGGACGATGGGCGGGGGGAAACCAAGAGACCCAGTACTTC. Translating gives CASSLGRWAGGNQETQYF.

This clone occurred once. The DNA of the CDR3 is TGTGCCAGCAGCGTAGACCAGACGGGGGGGCTTGTGGAGTACTTC. Translating it yields CASSVDQTGGLVEYF. V is TRBV2 and J is TRBJ2-7, with 8 bases identical to TRBD2. CDR3 length: 15 amino acids. Trimming took 6 bases from V and 11 from J; bases not matched to a gene: 18. Germline CDR1 is SNHLY and CDR2 is FYNNEI.

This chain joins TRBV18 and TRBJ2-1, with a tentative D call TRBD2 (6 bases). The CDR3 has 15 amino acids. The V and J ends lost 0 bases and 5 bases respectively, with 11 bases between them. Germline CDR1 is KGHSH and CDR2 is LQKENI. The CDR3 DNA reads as TGTGCCAGCTCACCACCGATGGGGGGACACAATGAGCAGTTCTTC. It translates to CASSPPMGGHNEQFF. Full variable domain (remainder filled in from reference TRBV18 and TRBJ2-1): NAGVMQNPRHLVRRRGQEARLRCSPMKGHSHVYWYRQLPEEGLKFMVYLQKENIIDESGMPKERFSAEFPKEGPSILRIQQVVRGDSAAYFCASSPPMGGHNEQFFGPGTRLTVL.

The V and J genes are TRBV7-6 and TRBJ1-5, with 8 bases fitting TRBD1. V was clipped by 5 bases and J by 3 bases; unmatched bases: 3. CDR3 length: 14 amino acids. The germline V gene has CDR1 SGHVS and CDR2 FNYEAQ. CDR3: CASSPDRDNQPQHF. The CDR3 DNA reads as TGTGCCAGCAGCCCGGACAGGGACAATCAGCCCCAGCATTTT.

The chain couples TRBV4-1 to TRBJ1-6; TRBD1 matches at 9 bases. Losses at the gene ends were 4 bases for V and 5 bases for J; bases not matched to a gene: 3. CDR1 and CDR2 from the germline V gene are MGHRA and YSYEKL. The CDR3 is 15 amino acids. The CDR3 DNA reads TGCGCCAGCAGCCGGGGACAGGGTGATAATTCACCCCTCCACTTT. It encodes CASSRGQGDNSPLHF.

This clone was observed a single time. The CDR3 sequence is CASSPLAGVGDTQYF. The CDR3 DNA is TGTGCCAGCAGCCCCTTAGCGGGAGTGGGGGATACGCAGTATTTT. The V gene is TRBV7-2, the J gene TRBJ2-3; 9 nucleotides line up with TRBD2. Germline V CDR1 and CDR2: SGHTA, FQGNSA. The length of the CDR3 is 15 residues. V trimming: 5 bases; J trimming: 6 bases; junction bases outside the gene matches: 9.

CDR3 loop: CASSLVGTTGGGEQFF. Here the CDR3 DNA reads TGTGCCAGCAGCTTAGTGGGGACTACGGGGGGCGGAGAGCAGTTCTTC. The chain uses TRBV7-2 and TRBJ2-1, with D tentatively TRBD2 (7 bases). Trimming left V 1 base short and J 10 bases short, with 20 bases between. Germline V gene lookup returns CDR1 SGHTA and CDR2 FQGNSA. The CDR3 consists of 16 residues.

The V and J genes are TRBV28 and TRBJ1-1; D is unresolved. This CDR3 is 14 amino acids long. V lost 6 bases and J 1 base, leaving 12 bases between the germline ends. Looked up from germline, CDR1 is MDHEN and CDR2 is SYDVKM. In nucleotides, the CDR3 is TGTGCCAGCAGCGGGTCCCCGTGGAACACTGAAGCTTTCTTT. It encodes CASSGSPWNTEAFF.

CDR3 in DNA: TGTGCCAGCAGCCCCACAAGCGGGGACGGGCAAGAGACCCAGTACTTC. It encodes CASSPTSGDGQETQYF. The chain combines TRBV11-2 with TRBJ2-5; 7 bases match TRBD2. There are 16 residues in the CDR3. V was clipped by 5 bases and J by 2 bases; unmatched bases: 11. The V gene's germline CDR1 is SGHAT and CDR2 FQNNGV.

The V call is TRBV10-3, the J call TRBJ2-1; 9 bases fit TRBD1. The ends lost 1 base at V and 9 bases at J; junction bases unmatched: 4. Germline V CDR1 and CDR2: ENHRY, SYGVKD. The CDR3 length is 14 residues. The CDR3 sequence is CAISELGQGSEQFF. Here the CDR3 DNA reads TGTGCCATCAGTGAGTTAGGACAGGGGAGTGAGCAGTTCTTC.

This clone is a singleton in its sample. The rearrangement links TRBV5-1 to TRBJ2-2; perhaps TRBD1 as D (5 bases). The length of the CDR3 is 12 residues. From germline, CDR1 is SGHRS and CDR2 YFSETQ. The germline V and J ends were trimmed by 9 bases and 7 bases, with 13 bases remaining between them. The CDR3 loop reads CATRDSFGELFF. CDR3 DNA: TGCGCCACCCGAGACAGTTTCGGGGAGCTGTTTTTT.

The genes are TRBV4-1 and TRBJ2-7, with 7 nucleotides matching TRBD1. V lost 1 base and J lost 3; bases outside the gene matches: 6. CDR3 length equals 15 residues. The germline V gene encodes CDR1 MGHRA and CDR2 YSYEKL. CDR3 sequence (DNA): TGCGCCAGCAGCCAAGTTGGTACAGGGGACTACGAGCAGTACTTC. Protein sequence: CASSQVGTGDYEQYF.

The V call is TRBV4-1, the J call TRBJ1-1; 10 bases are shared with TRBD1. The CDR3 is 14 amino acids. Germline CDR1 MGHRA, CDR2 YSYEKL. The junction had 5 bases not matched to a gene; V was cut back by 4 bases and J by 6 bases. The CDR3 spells CASSPTGGISEAFF. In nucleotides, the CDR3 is TGCGCCAGCAGCCCGACAGGGGGCATCTCTGAAGCTTTCTTT.

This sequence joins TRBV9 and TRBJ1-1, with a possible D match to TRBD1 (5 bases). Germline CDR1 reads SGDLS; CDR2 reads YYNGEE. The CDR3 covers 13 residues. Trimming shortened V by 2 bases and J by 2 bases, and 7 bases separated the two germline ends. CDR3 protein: CASSVRVNTEAFF. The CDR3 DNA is TGTGCCAGCAGCGTCAGGGTTAACACTGAAGCTTTCTTT.

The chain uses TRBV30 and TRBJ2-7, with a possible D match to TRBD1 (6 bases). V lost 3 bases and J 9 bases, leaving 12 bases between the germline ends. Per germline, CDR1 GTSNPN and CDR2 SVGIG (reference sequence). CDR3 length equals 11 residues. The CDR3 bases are TGTGCCTGGAGCGGACAGAGAGTGCAGTACTTC. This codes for CAWSGQRVQYF.

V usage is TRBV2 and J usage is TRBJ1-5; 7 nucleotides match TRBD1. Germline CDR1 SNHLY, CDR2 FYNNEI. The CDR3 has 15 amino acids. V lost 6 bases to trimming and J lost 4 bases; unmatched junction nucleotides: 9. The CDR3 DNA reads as TGTGCCAGCAGCCCGACAGGGTACCCAAATCAGCCCCAGCATTTT. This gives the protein CASSPTGYPNQPQHF.

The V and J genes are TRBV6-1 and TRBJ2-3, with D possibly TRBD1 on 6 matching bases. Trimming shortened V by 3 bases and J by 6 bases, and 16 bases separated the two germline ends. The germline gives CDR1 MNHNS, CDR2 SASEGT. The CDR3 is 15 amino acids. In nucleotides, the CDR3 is TGTGCCAGCAGTGACACCCGGGACATTCGGGATACGCAGTATTTT. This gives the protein CASSDTRDIRDTQYF.

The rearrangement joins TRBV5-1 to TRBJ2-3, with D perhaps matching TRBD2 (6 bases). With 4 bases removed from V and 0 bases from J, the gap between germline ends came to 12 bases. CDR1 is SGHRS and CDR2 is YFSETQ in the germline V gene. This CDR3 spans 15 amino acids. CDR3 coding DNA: TGCGCCAGCAGCCTTAGCGGTCCTAGCACAGATACGCAGTATTTT. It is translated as CASSLSGPSTDTQYF.

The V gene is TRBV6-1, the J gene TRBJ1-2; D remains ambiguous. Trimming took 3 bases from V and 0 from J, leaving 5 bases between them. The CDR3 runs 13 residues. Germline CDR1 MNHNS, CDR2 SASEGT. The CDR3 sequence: CASSESSNYGYTF. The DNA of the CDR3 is TGTGCCAGCAGTGAGAGTTCTAACTATGGCTACACCTTC.